This TCR beta chain was found in a study of patients and donors after allogeneic stem cell transplantation (TCRdb year 2020). The library was obtained by RT-PCR. This sample was sequenced with a NextSeq 550. TCRdb took the public reads, trimmed them with fastp at Q25, ran MiXCR for clone calling and kept in-frame beta chains. Every distinct CDR3 protein forms one entry, paired with its most common genes and DNA. In this sample the table shows 150,000 to 250,000 distinct CDR3 sequences, 35% to 50% of which occur a single time. About 30% of the sample goes to the ten largest clones. The CDR3 has 13 amino acids, counting the end cysteine and phenylalanine. Left in the record is the CDR3 DNA by itself, 39 bases read in frame from the first base. This clonotype has only a few counts. It lacks a known antigen. Per-base qualities were not stored, and no clone one base away is much larger.

The receptor's source is a human donor who was either an allogeneic HSCT recipient or a stem cell or donor lymphocyte infusion donor (not recorded which). It is not recorded whose cells these are; they may come from a transplant donor. This chain is built from TRBV21-1 and TRBJ1-4; TRBD1, the table's D call, was not compared with the DNA. TRBV21-1 is assigned pseudogene status. The specimen was blood, either unsorted or a sorted T cell fraction (not recorded which). The CDR3 protein: CASGTTTNEKLFF. The DNA reads as follows: TGTGCCAGCGGGACGACAACTAATGAAAAACTGTTTTTT.